Listed below are T cell receptor beta chains from one sample, sequenced in a study of T cells after yellow fever vaccination. A single record per CDR3 protein comes from TCRdb applying MiXCR to the 5' RACE reads. The sample yields 150,000 or so distinct CDR3 sequences, roughly 9% seen once. The source was CD8+ T cells sorted from PBMCs, collected 45 days after the yellow fever booster vaccination. The receptors derive from a man between 18 and 29 years old who received the YFV17D yellow fever vaccine. Both conserved end residues are trimmed from each CDR3. Fields, in order: CDR3 protein, V gene.

CDR3: ASTVGWDYEQY
V: TRBV6-5

CDR3: ASSSGQGGVEQF
V: TRBV5-6

CDR3: ASSEMNTEAF
V: TRBV11-2

CDR3: ASSLQDRGPIYEQY
V: TRBV7-8

CDR3: ASSTGTGSYEQY
V: TRBV19

CDR3: ASSYPPDREGTEAF
V: TRBV6-2/TRBV6-3

CDR3: ASIPPSGTRQY
V: TRBV7-9

CDR3: ASSVGSAVGGELF
V: TRBV9

CDR3: ASSLAGGIEAF
V: TRBV12-3/TRBV12-4

CDR3: ASTLAALYEQF
V: TRBV6-2/TRBV6-3

CDR3: ASSASGGANEQF
V: TRBV9